The 25 T cell receptor beta chains given below trace back to one sample, sequenced in a study of memory CD4+ T cells and cytomegalovirus serostatus. Single viable CD3+CD4+CD8-CD45RO+ cells were sorted as the memory CD4+ T cells. Profiling relied on immunoSEQ multiplex PCR, and the TCRdb table lists in-frame clones only, not all of them. Among some 58,000 clones listed, approximately 80% were seen once. Specimen: memory CD4+ T cells from blood. All receptors come from an adult in good health and CMV-seronegative.

The chain links TRBV27 to TRBJ1-6, with TRBD1 as a possible D gene (6 bases). The germline V and J ends were trimmed by 6 bases and 9 bases, with 15 bases remaining between them. Germline V gene sequence: CDR1 MNHEY, CDR2 SMNVEV (reference sequence). The CDR3 totals 14 residues. The CDR3 nucleotides read TGTGCCAGCAGGGGGGGCAGGGGAGTTTCACCCCTCCACTTT. Translating gives CASRGGRGVSPLHF.

This clone was seen a single time. The chain joins TRBV28 to TRBJ2-2, with D unresolved. The V gene lost 8 bases and the J gene lost 6 bases, with 10 bases spanning the gap. The CDR3 loop spans 12 amino acids. Germline V lookup: CDR1 MDHEN, CDR2 SYDVKM. DNA for the CDR3: TGTGCCAGCCTCCAGTCCCCCGGGGAGCTGTTTTTT. Its translation: CASLQSPGELFF.

The chain uses TRBV10-3 and TRBJ2-2; TRBD1 is a possible D gene (6 bases). Germline CDR1 and CDR2: ENHRY and SYGVKD. V lost 3 bases and J 0 bases, leaving 8 bases between the germline ends. This CDR3 has 15 amino acids. The CDR3 is CAISERQANTGELFF. The CDR3 DNA follows: TGTGCCATCAGTGAAAGACAGGCGAACACCGGGGAGCTGTTTTTT.

This sequence joins TRBV11-1 and TRBJ1-2, with TRBD1 identical over 7 bases. Germline-derived CDR1 and CDR2 are SGHAT and FQDESV (reference sequence). Trimming at V came to 5 bases and at J to 1 base, leaving 4 bases not matched to a gene. This CDR3 is built from 14 residues. The CDR3 nucleotides are TGTGCCAGCAGCAGGAGGGGGCTTAACTATGGCTACACCTTC. Protein: CASSRRGLNYGYTF.

This chain links TRBV29-1 with TRBJ1-3, with a tentative D call TRBD1 (6 bases). V lost 4 bases, J lost 3 bases, and 7 bases lay in between. This CDR3 has 12 amino acids. CDR1 and CDR2 from the germline V gene are SQVTM and ANQGSEA. The CDR3, as DNA: TGCAGCGTTGGACAGGATGGAAACACCATATATTTT. Translated: CSVGQDGNTIYF.

This chain uses TRBV30 with TRBJ1-5, with D perhaps matching TRBD1 (5 bases). Germline assignment: CDR1 GTSNPN and CDR2 SVGIG (reference sequence). V was trimmed by 0 bases and J by 6 bases, leaving 12 bases between them. This CDR3 is 14 amino acids long. The CDR3: CAWSVRGIGQPQHF. The CDR3 DNA sequence: TGTGCCTGGAGTGTACGGGGGATAGGTCAGCCCCAGCATTTT.

The rearrangement uses TRBV29-1 and TRBJ2-3; TRBD1 matches 7 bases. Germline V gene sequence: CDR1 SQVTM, CDR2 ANQGSEA. With V trimmed by 4 bases and J by 3 bases, 7 bases remained unmatched. The CDR3 runs to 14 residues. In DNA, the CDR3 is TGCAGCGTTGCCACAGGGGAAGTTACAGATACGCAGTATTTT. The encoded protein is CSVATGEVTDTQYF.

The chain recombines TRBV18 with TRBJ1-6; 9 positions agree with TRBD1. CDR1 is KGHSH, CDR2 LQKENI, per germline. The trim removed 3 bases at V and 7 bases at J, leaving 7 bases unmatched. This CDR3 spans 16 amino acids. This chain's CDR3 is CASSPEGQGTNSPLHF. The CDR3 DNA reads TGTGCCAGCTCACCGGAAGGACAGGGGACGAATTCACCCCTCCACTTT.

V gene TRBV5-4 combines with J gene TRBJ2-3; 13 bases map to TRBD2. The CDR3 runs 16 residues. Germline loops: CDR1 SGHNT, CDR2 YYREEE (reference sequence). Trimming cost V 3 bases and J 4 bases; bases outside gene matches: 5. The CDR3 region has the DNA TGTGCCAGCAGCTCTGGACTAGCGGGAGAGGCAGATACGCAGTATTTT. Translation: CASSSGLAGEADTQYF.

The chain couples TRBV2 to TRBJ2-7; 10 bases match TRBD1. In germline, CDR1 is SNHLY, CDR2 FYNNEI. V lost 7 bases and J lost 5; bases outside the gene matches: 8. There are 14 residues in the CDR3. This CDR3 reads CASTLRDRGNEQYF. In DNA, the CDR3 is TGTGCCAGCACACTGCGGGACAGGGGAAACGAGCAGTACTTC.

The chain combines TRBV4-1 with TRBJ2-3; TRBD1 matches at 8 bases. This CDR3 is built from 14 residues. The V gene end was trimmed by 4 bases and the J gene end by 2 bases; junction bases not matched to a gene: 2. CDR1 MGHRA and CDR2 YSYEKL come from the germline V gene. The CDR3, as DNA: TGCGCCAGCAGCCGGACAGGGTCCACAGATACGCAGTATTTT. As protein: CASSRTGSTDTQYF.

The chain combines TRBV11-2 with TRBJ2-1, with D perhaps matching TRBD1 (5 bases). The CDR3 runs 18 residues. Germline V gene lookup returns CDR1 SGHAT and CDR2 FQNNGV. V was shortened by 0 bases and J by 3 bases, with 18 bases between the two germline ends. This chain's CDR3 is CASSLDQGSATFYNEQFF. The CDR3 DNA reads as TGTGCCAGCAGCTTAGACCAGGGCTCCGCTACGTTCTACAATGAGCAGTTCTTC.

V is TRBV14 and J is TRBJ2-7; 7 bases align to TRBD2. CDR1 and CDR2 from the germline V gene are SGHDN and FVKESK. The CDR3 extends over 15 amino acids. The J segment lost 2 bases and the V segment lost 4 bases, leaving 8 bases of the junction unmatched. CDR3 sequence (DNA): TGTGCCAGCAGCCGAGCTAGCGGAGGGGCCTACGAGCAGTACTTC. It codes for CASSRASGGAYEQYF.

This clone has only a few counts. This chain uses TRBV5-1 with TRBJ2-2; D is possibly TRBD2 (5 bases). Trimming cost V 0 bases and J 6 bases, with 15 bases left between them. The germline V gene encodes CDR1 SGHRS and CDR2 YFSETQ. The CDR3 covers 16 residues. The chain's CDR3 is CASSLVEGQRAGELFF. For the CDR3, the DNA is TGCGCCAGCAGCTTGGTTGAGGGTCAACGAGCCGGGGAGCTGTTTTTT.

This chain uses TRBV2 with TRBJ2-1; 11 bases are shared with TRBD1. The CDR3 totals 14 residues. Germline CDR1 reads SNHLY; CDR2 reads FYNNEI. V lost 10 bases to trimming and J lost 6 bases; unmatched junction nucleotides: 8. The DNA of the CDR3 is TGTGCCACTACTACCGGGACAGGGGGCAATGAGCAGTTCTTC. Translated: CATTTGTGGNEQFF.

J is TRBJ1-2 and V is TRBV5-4, with D perhaps matching TRBD1 (5 bases). The CDR3 has 13 amino acids. Germline CDR1 and CDR2: SGHNT and YYREEE (reference sequence). Between the trimmed V and J ends, which lost 3 bases and 4 bases, there was a span of 10 bases. The CDR3 sequence: CASSSTASYGYTF. CDR3 nucleotide sequence: TGTGCCAGCAGCTCGACAGCCAGCTATGGCTACACCTTC. Full variable domain (outside the CDR3, taken from reference TRBV5-4 and TRBJ1-2): ETGVTQSPTHLIKTRGQQVTLRCSSQSGHNTVSWYQQALGQGPQFIFQYYREEENGRGNFPPRFSGLQFPNYSSELNVNALELDDSALYLCASSSTASYGYTFGSGTRLTVV.

This chain connects TRBV25-1 to TRBJ2-1; 11 bases match TRBD2. V gave up 2 bases and J gave up 10 bases; unmatched junction bases: 13. This CDR3 is 17 amino acids long. Germline CDR1 MGHDK, CDR2 SYGVNS. The CDR3 DNA reads as TGTGCCAGCAGTGAAACTCCGGGACTAGCGGCCTCGAGCGAGCAGTTCTTC. Amino acids: CASSETPGLAASSEQFF.

The chain couples TRBV30 to TRBJ1-4; TRBD1 agrees at 8 bases. CDR1 is GTSNPN, CDR2 SVGIG, per germline (reference sequence). V lost 3 bases to trimming and J lost 7 bases; unmatched junction nucleotides: 10. CDR3 size: 15 residues. The CDR3 is CAWRSGQGIGEKLFF. CDR3 DNA: TGTGCCTGGAGGTCTGGACAGGGAATAGGTGAAAAACTGTTTTTT.

The table lists this clone with a few counts. The genes are TRBV5-1 and TRBJ1-2, with TRBD1 as a possible D gene (5 bases). Trimming cost V 2 bases and J 6 bases, with 17 bases left between them. The CDR3 contains 15 residues. In germline, CDR1 is SGHRS, CDR2 YFSETQ. CDR3: CASSLIPGTRDGYTF. Here the CDR3 DNA reads TGCGCCAGCAGCTTAATACCGGGAACCAGGGATGGCTACACCTTC. Based on the CDR3 plus reference TRBV5-1 and TRBJ1-2, the full variable domain is KAGVTQTPRYLIKTRGQQVTLSCSPISGHRSVSWYQQTPGQGLQFLFEYFSETQRNKGNFPGRFSGRQFSNSRSEMNVSTLELGDSALYLCASSLIPGTRDGYTFGSGTRLTVV.

This clone was seen only a few times. This rearrangement joins TRBV5-1 to TRBJ1-1; TRBD1 matches at 8 bases. V was pared by 4 bases and J by 1 base, with 3 bases of the junction left unmatched. The CDR3 length is 14 residues. CDR1 is SGHRS and CDR2 is YFSETQ in the germline V gene. As DNA, the CDR3 is TGCGCCAGCAGCCAAGGGACAGGGAACACTGAAGCTTTCTTT. Its protein is CASSQGTGNTEAFF. Variable domain in full (rest from reference TRBV5-1 and TRBJ1-1): KAGVTQTPRYLIKTRGQQVTLSCSPISGHRSVSWYQQTPGQGLQFLFEYFSETQRNKGNFPGRFSGRQFSNSRSEMNVSTLELGDSALYLCASSQGTGNTEAFFGQGTRLTVV.

J is TRBJ2-7 and V is TRBV6-5; 7 bases line up with TRBD1. The junction had 10 bases not matched to a gene; V was cut back by 6 bases and J by 2 bases. CDR3 length equals 15 residues. The germline V gene encodes CDR1 MNHEY and CDR2 SVGAGI. The DNA of the CDR3 is TGTGCCAGCAGCCCCCCCGGGACAGCGACCTACGAGCAGTACTTC. It encodes CASSPPGTATYEQYF.

This chain connects TRBV27 to TRBJ2-1; 7 nucleotides align to TRBD2. The CDR3 runs to 15 residues. V was clipped by 3 bases and J by 1 base; unmatched bases: 3. Germline lookup yields CDR1 MNHEY and CDR2 SMNVEV (reference sequence). The DNA for the CDR3 is TGTGCCAGCAGTTTTTCTAGCGGTTCCTACAATGAGCAGTTCTTC. It encodes CASSFSSGSYNEQFF.

To note about this clone: A much larger clone is a single base away; this may be a read error. The V and J genes are TRBV7-9 and TRBJ1-1; D remains ambiguous. The CDR3 covers 13 residues. From germline, CDR1 is SEHNR and CDR2 FQNEAQ (reference sequence). Trimming took 1 base from V and 1 from J, leaving 4 bases between them. DNA of the CDR3: TGTGCCAGCAGCTTAGTTGGGAACACTGAAGCTTTCTTT. Translating it yields CASSLVGNTEAFF.

The chain has TRBV27 and TRBJ2-7; 9 nucleotides line up with TRBD1. V was clipped by 0 bases and J by 1 base; unmatched bases: 10. CDR1 and CDR2 (germline): MNHEY, SMNVEV (reference sequence). The CDR3 consists of 18 residues. The CDR3 is CASSLSPLGQGISYEQYF. In nucleotides, the CDR3 is TGTGCCAGCAGTTTATCGCCGTTGGGACAGGGAATTTCCTACGAGCAGTACTTC.

This clone was picked up a small number of times. V and J are TRBV15 and TRBJ2-7; D possibly matches TRBD1 or TRBD2 (5 bases each). Germline V gene lookup returns CDR1 LNHNV and CDR2 YYDKDF (reference sequence). The CDR3 sequence is 15 residues long. V was cut by 5 bases and J by 3 bases, with 17 bases left in between. The CDR3 sequence: CATSLNRDGYYEQYF. The CDR3, as DNA: TGTGCCACCAGCCTTAACCGGGACGGTTACTACGAGCAGTACTTC.